This T cell receptor (beta chain) was sequenced in a study of T cells expressing NK-cell markers. About the study: Obtained from sorted CD3+CD56+NKG2C+, CD3+CD56+NKG2C- and CD3+CD56-NKG2C+ T cells were the TCR beta repertoires.

As for this clonotype: Its matching antigen is unknown.

General study findings and limits: The CD3+CD56-NKG2C+ fraction of a few donors was likewise dominated by these clonotypes. Expanded NKG2C+ T cell clones had unclear HCMV specificity. The study found dominant NKG2C+ clonotypes at about 1.0-7.5% of CD8+ T cells in about six donors.

This CDR3 has 15 residues. From germline, CDR1 is DFQATT and CDR2 SNEGSKA (reference sequence). TCRdb reprocessed the 5' RACE reads; each CDR3 protein has one entry and no DNA is given. The specimen's table records over 350,000 distinct CDR3 sequences. The sequence was collected from a woman in her forties or fifties in good health. The sequencing sample was made of blood T cells: a sorted CD56 or NKG2C T cell subset, CD4+ or CD8+ T cells, or bulk PBMC T cells (not recorded which). The chain recombines TRBV20-1 with TRBJ2-2; TCRdb lists TRBD1, though no DNA is available to test this call. The CDR3 protein is CSAARGGANTGELFF.